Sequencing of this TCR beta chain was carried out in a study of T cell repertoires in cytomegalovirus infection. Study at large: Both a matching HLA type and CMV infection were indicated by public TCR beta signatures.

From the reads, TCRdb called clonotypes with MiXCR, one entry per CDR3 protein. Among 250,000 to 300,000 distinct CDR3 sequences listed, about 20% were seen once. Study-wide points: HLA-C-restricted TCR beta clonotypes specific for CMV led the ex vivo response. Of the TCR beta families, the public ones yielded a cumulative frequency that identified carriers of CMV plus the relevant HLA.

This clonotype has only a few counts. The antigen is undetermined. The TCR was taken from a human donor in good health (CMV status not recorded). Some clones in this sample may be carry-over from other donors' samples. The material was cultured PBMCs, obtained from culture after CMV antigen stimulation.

CDR3 nucleotides: TGTGCCAGCAGCTTAAACAGCGGGGCCCGGGATACGCAGTATTTT. Translating it yields CASSLNSGARDTQYF. The chain uses TRBV7-2 and TRBJ2-3, with 7 bases fitting TRBD2. Germline assignment: CDR1 SGHTA and CDR2 FQGNSA. J lost 6 bases, V lost 2 bases, and 8 bases had no gene match. This CDR3 contains 15 residues.